The rows below give T cell receptor beta chains drawn from one sample of a study of T cells in Graves' hyperthyroidism and ophthalmopathy. TCRdb recomputed calls from the multiplex PCR reads with MiXCR, one row per CDR3 protein. The table shows roughly 570,000 distinct CDR3 sequences, with around 42% occurring only once. The sample was peripheral blood or thyroid tissue (not recorded which). The receptors come from a woman between 18 and 29 years old with Graves' hyperthyroidism. CDR3s include the opening cysteine and the closing phenylalanine or tryptophan. D genes are given only for firm matches. Clone size is shown for a subset of rows, as once, few, many or a class of expanded clone.

j_gene	abundance	v_gene	d_gene	CDR3aa	CDR3nt
TRBJ1-4	few	TRBV24-1	NA	CATSDPAEEKLFF	TGTGCCACCAGTGATCCCGCCGAAGAAAAACTGTTTTTT
TRBJ1-1	NA	TRBV19	TRBD1	CASSDPGQVYTEAFF	TGTGCCAGTAGTGATCCGGGACAGGTGTACACTGAAGCTTTCTTT
TRBJ2-7	NA	TRBV7-9	TRBD2	CASSYTSGRVYEQYF	TGTGCCAGCAGCTACACTAGCGGGAGGGTCTATGAGCAGTACTTC
TRBJ1-4	many	TRBV2	NA	CASSGAENNEKLFF	TGTGCCAGCAGTGGGGCAGAGAATAATGAAAAACTGTTTTTT
TRBJ1-1	NA	TRBV5-1	NA	CASSTTGWTEAFF	TGTGCCAGCAGCACTACAGGGTGGACTGAAGCTTTCTTT
TRBJ2-6	many	TRBV5-8	NA	CASSSGALGANVLTF	TGTGCCAGCAGCTCCGGGGCCCTTGGGGCCAACGTCCTGACTTTC
TRBJ2-5	few	TRBV3-1	NA	CASSHGGETQYF	TGTGCCAGCAGCCATGGGGGAGAGACCCAGTACTTC
TRBJ2-6	NA	TRBV15	NA	CATSGQQGSGANVLTF	TGTGCCACCAGCGGACAACAGGGCTCTGGGGCCAACGTCCTGACTTTC
TRBJ1-2	many	TRBV5-6	NA	CASSPGRSGFYGYTF	TGTGCCAGCAGCCCCGGACGCTCGGGATTCTATGGCTACACCTTC
TRBJ1-1	many	TRBV5-1	TRBD1	CASSHTPTGAFMNTEAFF	TGCGCCAGCAGCCACACGCCTACAGGGGCGTTTATGAACACTGAAGCTTTCTTT
TRBJ1-5	many	TRBV4-1	TRBD1	CASSPTGANQPQHF	TGCGCCAGCAGCCCGACAGGGGCCAATCAGCCCCAGCATTTT
TRBJ1-6	once	TRBV29-1	NA	CSREFDSPLHF	TGCAGCCGAGAGTTCGATTCACCCCTCCACTTT
TRBJ1-3	many	TRBV2	NA	CASRVLADGNTIYF	TGTGCCAGCAGGGTATTGGCAGATGGAAACACCATATATTTT
TRBJ2-7	NA	TRBV29-1	TRBD2	CSVMTSASYEQYF	TGCAGCGTGATGACTAGCGCGTCCTACGAGCAGTACTTC
TRBJ2-5	NA	TRBV7-8	TRBD1	CASSSNGQGETQYF	TGTGCCAGCAGCTCAAACGGACAGGGCGAGACCCAGTACTTC
TRBJ1-5	many	TRBV5-6	TRBD1	CASSLEGGRNQPQHF	TGTGCCAGCAGCCTAGAAGGGGGCCGGAATCAGCCCCAGCATTTT
TRBJ1-1	NA	TRBV7-2	NA	CASSPTGTTEAFF	TGTGCCAGCAGCCCGACCGGGACTACTGAAGCTTTCTTT
TRBJ2-2	NA	TRBV11-3	NA	CASSTEPDSTGELFF	TGTGCCAGCAGCACCGAACCGGACAGCACCGGGGAGCTGTTTTTT
TRBJ2-2	NA	TRBV19	TRBD2	CASTSRGGMSTGELFF	TGTGCCAGTACCAGCCGGGGAGGGATGAGCACCGGGGAGCTGTTTTTT
TRBJ2-7	many	TRBV12-3/TRBV12-4	TRBD1	CASSLRQGVHEQYF	TGTGCCAGCAGTTTACGGCAGGGGGTCCACGAGCAGTACTTC
TRBJ2-7	many	TRBV7-2	TRBD2	CASSLLSTSGSGEQYF	TGTGCCAGCAGCTTATTATCCACTAGCGGGAGCGGCGAGCAGTACTTC
TRBJ2-7	many	TRBV6-5	TRBD1	CASSYLGTGTYEQYF	TGTGCCAGCAGTTACCTCGGGACAGGGACCTACGAGCAGTACTTC
TRBJ1-4	NA	TRBV7-9	NA	CASSLSLSEELFF	TGTGCCAGCAGCTTGAGTCTATCGGAGGAACTGTTTTTT
TRBJ2-5	NA	TRBV4-2	NA	CASSSKGLAETQYF	TGTGCCAGCAGCTCAAAAGGTTTAGCAGAGACCCAGTACTTC
TRBJ1-6	NA	TRBV7-8	NA	CASSLPGF	TGTGCCAGCAGCTTACCGGGATTT
TRBJ2-1	NA	TRBV12-3/TRBV12-4	TRBD2	CASSLGAGINEQFF	TGTGCCAGCAGTTTAGGAGCGGGAATAAATGAGCAGTTCTTC
TRBJ2-7	NA	TRBV7-9	NA	CASSRNQGDEQYF	TGTGCCAGCAGCAGGAACCAGGGAGATGAGCAGTACTTC
TRBJ1-1	many	TRBV9	NA	CASSVAGGDAEAFF	TGTGCCAGCAGCGTAGCCGGGGGCGACGCTGAAGCTTTCTTT
TRBJ2-7	once	TRBV29-1	TRBD1	CSVGDRGLEQYF	TGCAGCGTTGGGGACAGGGGGCTCGAGCAGTACTTC
TRBJ2-5	NA	TRBV2	TRBD2	CASKGTVLAGGVETQYF	TGTGCCAGCAAAGGGACAGTCTTAGCGGGAGGGGTGGAGACCCAGTACTTC
TRBJ2-3	NA	TRBV2	NA	CASSKGFSDTQYF	TGTGCCAGCAGCAAGGGCTTTTCAGATACGCAGTATTTT
TRBJ2-1	many	TRBV7-3	TRBD1	CASSLLDRGNEQFF	TGTGCCAGCAGCTTACTCGACAGGGGTAATGAGCAGTTCTTC
TRBJ1-2	NA	TRBV7-8	NA	CASSPHELLAGNGYTF	TGTGCCAGCAGCCCCCACGAACTACTAGCGGGAAATGGCTACACCTTC
TRBJ1-1	few	TRBV3-1	NA	CASSQLDMTEAFF	TGTGCCAGCAGCCAACTAGACATGACTGAAGCTTTCTTT